The clone carrying this T cell receptor (beta chain) showed up just a few times. Antigen unknown. The record originates from a study of cytomegalovirus exposure and HLA in healthy donors. Study conclusions and caveats: CMV antigen specificity of three CMV-associated chains was confirmed in vitro.

PCR amplification relied on 60 Vbeta primers (plus 13 Jbeta primers). The method was immunoSEQ multiplex PCR; TCRdb's version includes in-frame clones alone and lacks a portion of them. The repertoire holds roughly 110,000 clones, about 64% seen once, with 2.5% to 3% in the top ten. CDR3 length: 13 residues. This TCR was recovered from a female donor in good health and CMV-seronegative. The V gene is TRBV1, the J gene TRBJ2-1; no check of the table's D call, TRBD2, against the DNA was made. TRBV1 is deemed a pseudogene. Sequencing was done on a sample of PBMCs. In nucleotides, the CDR3 is TGCACCAGCAGCCAAGATGGGAGATTCGAGCAGTTCTTC. Protein sequence: CTSSQDGRFEQFF.